This T cell receptor (beta chain) emerged from a study of molecular identifiers for immune sequencing clone quantification. A note on this clonotype: Its antigen is as yet unknown.

Between 20,000 and 1,000,000 sorted cells, with 10%, 30% or 50% RNA, yielded naive CD8 libraries. When naive CD8 T cells were sorted, they were gated as CD8+CD4-CCR7+CD45RA+. Germline V gene sequence: CDR1 SGHAT, CDR2 FQNNGV. Trimming stripped 4 bases from V and 5 bases from J, with 21 bases between. The CDR3 is 16 residues long. Whole-study findings and limits: Clones that had above 20 RNA copies took up over 97% of effector molecules but under 1% in naive cells.

Generation of bulk TCR libraries relied on previously described methods and listed TCR primers. TCRdb re-called the PCR reads through MiXCR, storing one row per CDR3 protein. The profile shows 250,000 to 400,000 distinct CDR3 sequences, about a fifth of them singletons. The sequenced sample consisted of naive CD8+ T cells from blood, with Jurkat cell RNA spiked in. Subset defined: FACS-sorted CD8+CD4-CCR7+CD45RA+ naive T cells. This clonotype originated in a human donor in good health. Some libraries in this study had Jurkat cell RNA spiked in. V is TRBV11-2 and J is TRBJ2-7, with a tentative D call TRBD2 (6 bases). This chain's CDR3 is CASSSRATRPGNEQYF. CDR3 bases: TGTGCCAGCAGCTCCCGAGCGACTAGGCCAGGGAACGAGCAGTACTTC.